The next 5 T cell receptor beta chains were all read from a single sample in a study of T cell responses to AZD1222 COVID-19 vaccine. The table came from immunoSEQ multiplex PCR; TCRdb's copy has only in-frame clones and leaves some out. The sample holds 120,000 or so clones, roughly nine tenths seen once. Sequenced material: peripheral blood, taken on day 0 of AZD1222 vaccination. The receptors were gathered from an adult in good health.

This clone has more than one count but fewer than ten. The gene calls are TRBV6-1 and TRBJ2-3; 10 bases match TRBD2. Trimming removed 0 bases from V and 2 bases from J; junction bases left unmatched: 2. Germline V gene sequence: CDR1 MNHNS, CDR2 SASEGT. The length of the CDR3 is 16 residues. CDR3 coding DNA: TGTGCCAGCAGTGAAGCGAGCGGGGGGGCCACAGATACGCAGTATTTT. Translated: CASSEASGGATDTQYF.

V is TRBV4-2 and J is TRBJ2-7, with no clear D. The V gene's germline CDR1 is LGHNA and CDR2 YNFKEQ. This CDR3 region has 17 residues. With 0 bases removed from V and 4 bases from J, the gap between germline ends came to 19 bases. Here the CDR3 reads CASSQEGLLGVLYEQYF. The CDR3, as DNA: TGTGCCAGCAGCCAAGAAGGGCTTTTGGGCGTCTTGTACGAGCAGTACTTC.

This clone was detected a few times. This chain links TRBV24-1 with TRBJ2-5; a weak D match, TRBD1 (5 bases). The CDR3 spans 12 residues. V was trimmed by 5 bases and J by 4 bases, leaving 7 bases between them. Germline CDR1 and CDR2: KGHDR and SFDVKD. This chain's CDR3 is CATSVRGETQYF. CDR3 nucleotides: TGTGCCACCAGTGTAAGGGGAGAGACCCAGTACTTC.

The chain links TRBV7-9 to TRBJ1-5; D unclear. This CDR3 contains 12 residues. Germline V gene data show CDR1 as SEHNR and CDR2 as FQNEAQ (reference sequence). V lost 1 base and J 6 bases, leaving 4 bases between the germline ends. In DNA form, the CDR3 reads TGTGCCAGCAGCTTAGGAGTTCAGCCCCAGCATTTT. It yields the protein CASSLGVQPQHF.

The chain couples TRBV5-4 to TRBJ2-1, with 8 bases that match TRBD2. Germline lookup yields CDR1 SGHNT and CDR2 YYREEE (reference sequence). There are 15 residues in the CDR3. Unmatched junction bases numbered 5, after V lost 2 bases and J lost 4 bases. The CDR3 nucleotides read TGTGCCAGCAGCTTACGAGCGGGGGCTTACAATGAGCAGTTCTTC. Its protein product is CASSLRAGAYNEQFF.